Following are 26 T cell receptor beta chains from one sample sequenced in a study of cytomegalovirus exposure and HLA in healthy donors. PCR used 60 Vbeta primers and 13 Jbeta primers. Produced via immunoSEQ multiplex PCR; TCRdb's table is partial and in-frame only. The data hold about 130,000 clones, with roughly 78% observed a single time. The sample comprised PBMCs. Receptors originate from a male donor in good health and CMV-seronegative.

The chain combines TRBV5-3 with TRBJ1-4; D unresolved. Being an ORF, TRBV5-3 has a function that is uncertain. This CDR3 comprises 12 residues. The V end lost 0 bases, the J end lost 8 bases, and 5 bases lay between the germline ends. The CDR3 DNA follows: TGTGCCAGAAGCTTGGCAGGAGAAAAACTGTTTTTT. Residues: CARSLAGEKLFF.

The chain employs TRBV30 and TRBJ1-3, with unresolved D. Germline V CDR1 and CDR2: GTSNPN, SVGIG (reference sequence). V was clipped by 3 bases and J by 4 bases, with 10 bases between them. The CDR3 spans 13 residues. The CDR3 DNA reads as TGTGCCTGGAGCCGCGGCCCGGGAAACACCATATATTTT. Translation gives CAWSRGPGNTIYF.

The chain carries TRBV5-1 and TRBJ2-7; TRBD1 aligns across 10 bases. CDR1 is SGHRS, CDR2 YFSETQ, per germline. Trimming cost V 5 bases and J 4 bases; bases outside gene matches: 6. The CDR3 length is 14 residues. The CDR3 DNA sequence: TGCGCCAGCAGGCAGACAGGGGGCGAGTACGAGCAGTACTTC. Amino acids: CASRQTGGEYEQYF.

This clone was detected once. The V call is TRBV11-3, the J call TRBJ2-1, with D perhaps matching TRBD2 (6 bases). Germline CDR1 and CDR2: SGHNT and YENEEA. The CDR3 has 15 amino acids. V shed 6 bases and J shed 2 bases, with 14 bases lying between them. CDR3: CASSHRSGAYNEQFF. For the CDR3, the DNA is TGTGCCAGCAGTCACCGTTCGGGGGCCTACAATGAGCAGTTCTTC.

A word on this clone: At one boundary the junction diverges from the germline segment, which might be a read error. The chain is built from TRBV19 and TRBJ2-6, with 8 bases fitting TRBD1. CDR3 length: 16 residues. Germline V CDR1 and CDR2: LNHDA, SQIVND (reference sequence). The CDR3 sequence: CASRHRGSSGANGLTF. CDR3 bases: TGTGCCAGTAGGCACAGGGGGAGCTCTGGGGCCAACGGCCTGACTTTC.

This CDR3 is CASSLAPGGTEAFF. CDR3 DNA sequence: TGTGCCAGCAGCTTAGCACCAGGGGGCACTGAAGCTTTCTTT. The chain employs TRBV7-8 and TRBJ1-1; 7 bases agree with TRBD1. Germline CDR1 is SGHVS and CDR2 is FQNEAQ. Trimming removed 0 bases from V and 4 bases from J; junction bases left unmatched: 2. This CDR3 is 14 amino acids long. The full variable domain, in which reference TRBV7-8 and TRBJ1-1 provide the parts outside the CDR3, is GAGVSQSPRYKVAKRGQDVALRCDPISGHVSLFWYQQALGQGPEFLTYFQNEAQLDKSGLPSDRFFAERPEGSVSTLKIQRTQQEDSAVYLCASSLAPGGTEAFFGQGTRLTVV.

This clone occurred once. The rearrangement joins TRBV5-1 to TRBJ1-6, with 10 positions matching TRBD1. V gave up 0 bases and J gave up 7 bases; unmatched junction bases: 4. CDR3 length equals 16 residues. Germline V gives CDR1 SGHRS, CDR2 YFSETQ. CDR3 protein: CASSLGTGGRNSPLHF. The CDR3 coding sequence is TGCGCCAGCAGCTTGGGGACAGGGGGAAGAAATTCACCCCTCCACTTT.

Points on this clone: The junction shows a germline mismatch at one end, possibly a read error. This chain uses TRBV30 with TRBJ2-4, with TRBD2 matching over 9 bases. Germline CDR1 is GTSNPN and CDR2 is SVGIG (reference sequence). The CDR3 runs to 16 residues. As DNA, the CDR3 is TGTGCCTGGGGGGCTAGCGGGAACCTAGCCAAAAACAGTCAGTACTTC. This encodes CAWGASGNLAKNSQYF. The full variable domain, completed using reference TRBV30 and TRBJ2-4, is SQTIHQWPATLVQPVGSPLSLECTVEGTSNPNLYWYRQAAGRGLQLLFYSVGIGQISSEVPQNLSASRPQDRQFILSSKKLLLSDSGFYLCAWGASGNLAKNSQYFGAGTRLSVL.

The chain uses TRBV2 and TRBJ1-1; D is unclear. CDR1 is SNHLY and CDR2 is FYNNEI in the germline V gene. The CDR3 is 14 amino acids. V was shortened by 2 bases and J by 2 bases, with 9 bases between the two germline ends. The CDR3 nucleotides are TGTGCCAGCAGTGAATCAGGTTTTAACACTGAAGCTTTCTTT. Its translation is CASSESGFNTEAFF.

A few counts support this clone. The chain carries TRBV9 and TRBJ1-4, with D possibly being TRBD1 (6 bases). V was trimmed by 3 bases and J by 5 bases, leaving 14 bases between them. CDR1 is SGDLS and CDR2 is YYNGEE in the germline V gene. The CDR3 is made up of 15 amino acids. The CDR3 coding sequence is TGTGCCAGCAGCGAATCCGGGACAAGAAATGAAAAACTGTTTTTT. The encoded protein is CASSESGTRNEKLFF.

This clone has more than one count but fewer than ten. The gene calls are TRBV4-3 and TRBJ2-7; 10 positions match TRBD1. V lost 0 bases and J lost 3; bases outside the gene matches: 8. Germline assignment: CDR1 LGHNA and CDR2 YSLEER. The CDR3 extends over 17 amino acids. The CDR3 DNA follows: TGCGCCAGCAGCCAAGATCTTCGGACAGGGGGGCGCTACGAGCAGTACTTC. Translating gives CASSQDLRTGGRYEQYF.

This chain joins TRBV6-5 and TRBJ1-2; 7 bases line up with TRBD1. J lost 2 bases, V lost 4 bases, and 10 bases had no gene match. Germline V gene lookup returns CDR1 MNHEY and CDR2 SVGAGI. The CDR3 totals 16 residues. CDR3 nucleotides: TGTGCCAGCAGTTTGCTCAACAGGGGAATCAACTATGGCTACACCTTC. This codes for CASSLLNRGINYGYTF.

The chain has TRBV5-4 and TRBJ2-1, with TRBD2 identical over 8 bases. The V segment lost 0 bases and the J segment 9 bases; nucleotides outside the gene matches: 11. The germline V gene has CDR1 SGHNT and CDR2 YYREEE (reference sequence). The CDR3 spans 16 residues. The CDR3 loop reads CASSLVGGGLFVEQFF. For the CDR3, the DNA is TGTGCCAGCAGCTTGGTGGGCGGGGGGCTTTTCGTTGAGCAGTTCTTC.

The chain employs TRBV18 and TRBJ1-5; D perhaps matches TRBD1 (6 bases). Per the germline V gene, CDR1 is KGHSH and CDR2 is LQKENI. V lost 3 bases and J lost 4, with 7 bases in between. This CDR3 region has 13 residues. CDR3 protein: CASSPDRNQPQHF. The CDR3 nucleotides read TGTGCCAGCTCACCTGACAGGAATCAGCCCCAGCATTTT.

For this clone: A junction boundary mismatches the germline segment, possibly from a read error. The CDR3 DNA follows: TGTTCCAGCAGCCCCTCCGGGAGGGTTCGGGAGGCCGGGGAGCTGTTTTTT. It specifies CSSSPSGRVREAGELFF. The chain employs TRBV7-9 and TRBJ2-2, with TRBD2 matching 8 bases. CDR3 length equals 17 residues. Germline CDR1 SEHNR, CDR2 FQNEAQ (reference sequence).

The chain carries TRBV30 and TRBJ2-2; possible D gene TRBD2, 6 bases. CDR3 length: 14 amino acids. Germline CDR1 is GTSNPN and CDR2 is SVGIG (reference sequence). Trimming pared 0 bases from V and 6 bases from J, leaving 11 bases between. The CDR3 spells CAWSVRRGAGELFF. Written as DNA, the CDR3 is TGTGCCTGGAGTGTACGGAGGGGCGCCGGGGAGCTGTTTTTT.

The CDR3 loop reads CASTNTGWGGFTDTQYF. The CDR3, as DNA: TGTGCCAGTACAAACACCGGATGGGGGGGATTCACAGATACGCAGTATTTT. The rearrangement links TRBV19 to TRBJ2-3; 7 bases are a match to TRBD2. Germline V lookup: CDR1 LNHDA, CDR2 SQIVND (reference sequence). CDR3 length: 17 residues. The V gene end was trimmed by 7 bases and the J gene end by 2 bases; junction bases not matched to a gene: 15.

J is TRBJ1-2 and V is TRBV7-2; 9 bases line up with TRBD1. This CDR3 spans 15 amino acids. Germline V CDR1 and CDR2: SGHTA, FQGNSA. With V trimmed by 4 bases and J by 4 bases, 7 bases remained unmatched. CDR3 bases: TGTGCCAGCAGCTCGTTCCGGGACAGGGTCTATGGCTACACCTTC. Translated, it gives CASSSFRDRVYGYTF.

This rearrangement joins TRBV27 to TRBJ2-3; 8 bases map to TRBD2. From germline, CDR1 is MNHEY and CDR2 SMNVEV (reference sequence). CDR3 length: 16 residues. With 5 bases clipped from V and 1 base from J, the junction kept 8 bases outside the gene matches. The DNA of the CDR3 is TGTGCCAGCAGTCTTACAATGCGGGGGGGCACAGATACGCAGTATTTT. Protein: CASSLTMRGGTDTQYF.

This sequence joins TRBV7-2 and TRBJ2-3; 9 positions agree with TRBD2. The CDR3 contains 14 residues. CDR1 is SGHTA and CDR2 is FQGNSA in the germline V gene. The V segment lost 5 bases and the J segment 3 bases; nucleotides outside the gene matches: 3. Written as DNA, the CDR3 is TGTGCCAGCAGCGCTAGCGGGAATACAGATACGCAGTATTTT. Residues: CASSASGNTDTQYF. The full variable domain, completed using reference TRBV7-2 and TRBJ2-3, is GAGVSQSPSNKVTEKGKDVELRCDPISGHTALYWYRQSLGQGLEFLIYFQGNSAPDKSGLPSDRFSAERTGGSVSTLTIQRTQQEDSAVYLCASSASGNTDTQYFGPGTRLTVL.

The chain recombines TRBV5-6 with TRBJ2-7; a weak D match, TRBD1 (6 bases). CDR1 SGHDT and CDR2 YYEEEE come from the germline V gene. This CDR3 contains 16 residues. Deletions cut 5 bases from V and 0 bases from J, with 18 bases between. The CDR3 DNA reads TGTGCCAGCAGTAAAAAAAGGGACACTGACTCCTACGAGCAGTACTTC. This sequence encodes CASSKKRDTDSYEQYF.

The chain combines TRBV30 with TRBJ1-2, with 7 bases that match TRBD1. The CDR3 extends over 13 amino acids. V was clipped by 8 bases and J by 7 bases; unmatched bases: 13. Germline V gene data show CDR1 as GTSNPN and CDR2 as SVGIG (reference sequence). The CDR3 sequence: CALTWTAGGGYTF. CDR3 DNA sequence: TGTGCCCTCACGTGGACAGCAGGGGGTGGCTACACCTTC.

The chain employs TRBV5-1 and TRBJ2-2; TRBD2 matches 10 bases. This CDR3 has 16 residues. V trimming: 4 bases; J trimming: 1 base; junction bases outside the gene matches: 4. CDR1 and CDR2 (germline): SGHRS, YFSETQ. This CDR3 is CASSRTSGENTGELFF. CDR3 nucleotides: TGCGCCAGCAGCCGGACTAGCGGAGAGAACACCGGGGAGCTGTTTTTT.

This clone was observed a handful of times. The chain carries TRBV18 and TRBJ1-1, with 7 bases aligning to TRBD1. CDR1 and CDR2 from the germline V gene are KGHSH and LQKENI. CDR3 size: 16 residues. The V segment lost 0 bases and the J segment 4 bases; nucleotides outside the gene matches: 8. The CDR3: CASSPPGGKGGTEAFF. As DNA, the CDR3 is TGTGCCAGCTCACCACCAGGGGGCAAAGGGGGCACTGAAGCTTTCTTT.

This rearrangement joins TRBV11-2 to TRBJ2-7, with D uncertain. V lost 2 bases and J 1 base, leaving 24 bases between the germline ends. The CDR3 extends over 19 amino acids. CDR1 SGHAT and CDR2 FQNNGV come from the germline V gene. The CDR3 DNA sequence: TGTGCCAGCAGCTTACGTTCGCTGAGCTTGACTTCTAATTCCTACGAGCAGTACTTC. This encodes CASSLRSLSLTSNSYEQYF.

The chain joins TRBV7-9 to TRBJ2-4; TRBD1 matches 8 bases. J lost 3 bases, V lost 6 bases, and 7 bases had no gene match. The CDR3 covers 15 residues. Germline-derived CDR1 and CDR2 are SEHNR and FQNEAQ (reference sequence). The CDR3 reads CASRGQGADKNIQYF. The CDR3 nucleotides read TGTGCCAGCAGAGGTCAGGGGGCTGACAAAAACATTCAGTACTTC.